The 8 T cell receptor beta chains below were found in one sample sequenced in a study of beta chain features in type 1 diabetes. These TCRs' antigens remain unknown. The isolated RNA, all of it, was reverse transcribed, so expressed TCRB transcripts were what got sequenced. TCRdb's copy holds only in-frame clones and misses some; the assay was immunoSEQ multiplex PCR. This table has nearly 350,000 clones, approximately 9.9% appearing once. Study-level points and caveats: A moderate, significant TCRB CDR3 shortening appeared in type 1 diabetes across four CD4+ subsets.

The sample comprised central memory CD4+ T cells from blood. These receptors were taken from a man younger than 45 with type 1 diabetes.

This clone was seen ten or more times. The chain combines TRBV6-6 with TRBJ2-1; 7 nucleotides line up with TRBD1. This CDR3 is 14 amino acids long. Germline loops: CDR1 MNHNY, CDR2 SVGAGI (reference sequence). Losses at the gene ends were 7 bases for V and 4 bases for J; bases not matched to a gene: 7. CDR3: CASNRGQEYNEQFF. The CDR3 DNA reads TGTGCCAGCAATCGAGGACAGGAATACAATGAGCAGTTCTTC.

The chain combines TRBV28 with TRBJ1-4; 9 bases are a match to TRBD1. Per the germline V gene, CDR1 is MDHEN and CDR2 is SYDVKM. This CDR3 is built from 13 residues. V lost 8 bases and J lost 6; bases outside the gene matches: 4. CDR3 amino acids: CASRTGGYEKLFF. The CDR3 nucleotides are TGTGCCAGCCGCACAGGGGGCTATGAAAAACTGTTTTTT.

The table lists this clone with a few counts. The CDR3 is CASSSTLQGAGEKLFF. The CDR3 DNA follows: TGTGCCAGCAGCTCAACCTTACAGGGGGCGGGTGAAAAACTGTTTTTT. The chain is built from TRBV5-8 and TRBJ1-4, with 9 positions matching TRBD1. With V trimmed by 3 bases and J by 7 bases, 10 bases remained unmatched. From germline, CDR1 is SGHTS and CDR2 YDEGEE. The CDR3 runs 16 residues. The variable domain in full, completed from reference TRBV5-8 and TRBJ1-4, reads EAGVTQSPTHLIKTRGQQATLRCSPISGHTSVYWYQQALGLGLQFLLWYDEGEERNRGNFPPRFSGRQFPNYSSELNVNALELEDSALYLCASSSTLQGAGEKLFFGSGTQLSVL.

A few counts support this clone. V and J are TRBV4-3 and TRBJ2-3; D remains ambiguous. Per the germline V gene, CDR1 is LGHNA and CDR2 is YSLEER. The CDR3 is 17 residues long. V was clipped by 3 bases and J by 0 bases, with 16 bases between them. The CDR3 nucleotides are TGCGCCAGCAGCCACTCCAACAGCGCTACTAGCACAGATACGCAGTATTTT. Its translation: CASSHSNSATSTDTQYF.

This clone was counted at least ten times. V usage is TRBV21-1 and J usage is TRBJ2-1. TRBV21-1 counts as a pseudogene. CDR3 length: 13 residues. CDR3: CASSKGPHNEQFF. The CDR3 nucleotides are TGTGCCAGCAGCAAAGGACCTCACAATGAGCAGTTCTTC.

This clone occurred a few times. CDR3 bases: TGTGCCTGGAGTGGGAAGGGGGCTGGTAATGAAAAACTGTTTTTT. This codes for CAWSGKGAGNEKLFF. The chain joins TRBV30 to TRBJ1-4; 7 nucleotides line up with TRBD1. The CDR3 sequence is 15 residues long. After removal of 1 base from V and 4 bases from J, the junction contained 6 bases not matched to a gene. Germline V gene lookup returns CDR1 GTSNPN and CDR2 SVGIG (reference sequence).

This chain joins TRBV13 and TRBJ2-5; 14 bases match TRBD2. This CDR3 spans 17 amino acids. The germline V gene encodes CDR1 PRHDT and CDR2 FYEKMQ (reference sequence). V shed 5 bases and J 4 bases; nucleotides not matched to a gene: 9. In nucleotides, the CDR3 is TGTGCCAGCAGCCCGACTAGCGGGGGGGCCGAGGGAGAGACCCAGTACTTC. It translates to CASSPTSGGAEGETQYF.

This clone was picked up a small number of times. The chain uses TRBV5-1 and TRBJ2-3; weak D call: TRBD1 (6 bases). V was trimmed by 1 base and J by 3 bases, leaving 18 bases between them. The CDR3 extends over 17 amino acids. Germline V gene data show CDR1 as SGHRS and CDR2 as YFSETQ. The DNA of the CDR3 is TGCGCCAGCAGCTTGTCCGGGACATCGATCGGTACAGATACGCAGTATTTT. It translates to CASSLSGTSIGTDTQYF.